The rows below give T cell receptor beta chains drawn from one sample of a study of cytomegalovirus exposure and HLA in healthy donors. The repertoire was sequenced with immunoSEQ multiplex PCR; TCRdb's copy has only in-frame clones and lacks some. The table records roughly 70,000 clones, 95% of them present only once. Sequenced: PBMCs. These receptors originate from a man aged 18-30 years in good health and CMV-seronegative. Both conserved end residues are part of each CDR3. A D gene is named only where the DNA matches it firmly. A clone size is listed for some rows: how often the clone was seen (once, few, many), or a class if it is expanded.

clone size	V gene	J gene	D gene	CDR3 protein	CDR3 DNA
-	TRBV28	TRBJ1-5	-	CASSRRGSSGQPQHF	TGTGCCAGCAGTCGACGGGGGAGTAGCGGTCAGCCCCAGCATTTT
once	TRBV6-5	TRBJ2-3	TRBD2	CASSPAGSTDTQYF	TGTGCCAGCAGTCCAGCGGGGAGCACAGATACGCAGTATTTT
-	TRBV2	TRBJ1-2	-	CGPQSYGYTF	TGTGGACCACAGAGCTATGGCTACACCTTC
-	TRBV19	TRBJ2-1	-	CASSIDVEGGQGDEQFF	TGTGCCAGTAGTATAGATGTTGAGGGGGGGCAAGGTGATGAGCAGTTCTTC
-	TRBV27	TRBJ1-2	TRBD1	CASSPLQQGAGYGYTF	TGTGCCAGCAGTCCACTACAACAGGGGGCAGGCTATGGCTACACCTTC
-	TRBV27	TRBJ2-4	-	CASRAEGLAKNIQYF	TGTGCCAGCAGGGCAGAGGGACTAGCCAAAAACATTCAGTACTTC
-	TRBV19	TRBJ2-5	TRBD1	CASSGQGGLGAQYF	TGTGCCAGTAGTGGACAGGGGGGATTAGGGGCCCAGTACTTC
-	TRBV28	TRBJ1-5	TRBD1	CASSLEWDRDDQPQHF	TGTGCCAGCAGTTTAGAGTGGGACAGGGATGATCAGCCCCAGCATTTT
-	TRBV28	TRBJ1-4	-	CAGARGVDEKLFF	TGTGCCGGCGCTAGGGGTGTGGATGAAAAACTGTTTTTT
-	TRBV6-5	TRBJ1-1	-	CASRLSRNTEAFF	TGTGCCAGCAGACTAAGTCGGAACACTGAAGCTTTCTTT
-	TRBV12-2	TRBJ1-5	-	CASRWRTGGLCQPQHF	TGTGCAAGTCGCTGGAGGACAGGGGGCTTGTGTCAGCCCCAGCATTTT
-	TRBV7-2	TRBJ2-6	TRBD1	CASSLVGTGLSGANVLTF	TGTGCCAGCAGCTTAGTCGGGACAGGGTTATCTGGGGCCAACGTCCTGACTTTC
-	TRBV27	TRBJ1-3	-	CVSSSTGTSGNTIYF	TGTGTCAGCAGTTCAACAGGTACCTCTGGAAACACCATATATTTT
-	TRBV7-9	TRBJ2-1	-	CASSANPAGDNEQFF	TGTGCCAGCAGCGCAAACCCGGCAGGTGACAATGAGCAGTTCTTC
-	TRBV15	TRBJ1-1	-	CATGRGMNTEAFF	TGTGCCACCGGCCGGGGGATGAACACTGAAGCTTTCTTT
-	TRBV5-6	TRBJ2-1	-	CASSLDTGIFYNEQFF	TGTGCCAGCAGCTTGGATACAGGGATCTTTTACAATGAGCAGTTCTTC
-	TRBV7-6	TRBJ2-7	TRBD1	CASSPTGQVGSYEQYF	TGTGCCAGCAGCCCTACAGGACAGGTCGGCTCCTACGAGCAGTACTTC